The next 25 T cell receptor beta chains were all read from a single sample in a study of CD4+ T cells in melanoma. The repertoire was sequenced with immunoSEQ multiplex PCR; TCRdb's copy has only in-frame clones and lacks some. In the table there are 11,000 or so clones, roughly three fifths of which are singletons. The sequenced sample consisted of cells from a culture (not recorded whether cultured in vitro). Source of these receptors: a human donor with melanoma.

With regard to this clone: One junction end disagrees with the germline gene, perhaps due to a read error. The rearrangement links TRBV10-3 to TRBJ1-2; no clear D. Germline values: CDR1 ENHRY, CDR2 SYGVKD. CDR3 size: 15 residues. CDR3 in amino acids: CASSYGAGGFYGYTF. The CDR3, as DNA: TGTGCCAGCAGTTACGGCGCAGGCGGATTCTATGGCTACACCTTC.

The V and J genes are TRBV5-4 and TRBJ2-2, with 10 positions matching TRBD2. CDR1 and CDR2 from the germline V gene are SGHNT and YYREEE (reference sequence). The CDR3 is made up of 16 amino acids. V shed 3 bases, J shed 6 bases, and the junction held 8 bases outside the gene matches. The CDR3 sequence: CASSWAGAGGPGELFF. Here the CDR3 DNA reads TGTGCCAGCAGCTGGGCAGGAGCGGGGGGGCCCGGGGAGCTGTTTTTT.

Only a few counts were recorded for this clone. The V and J genes are TRBV30 and TRBJ2-2; the D is unclear. Germline V gene sequence: CDR1 GTSNPN, CDR2 SVGIG (reference sequence). The CDR3 loop spans 14 amino acids. The V and J ends lost 3 bases and 5 bases respectively, with 13 bases between them. The CDR3 here is CAWRGRTRTGELFF. The CDR3, as DNA: TGTGCCTGGAGGGGTCGCACCAGGACCGGGGAGCTGTTTTTT.

The gene calls are TRBV5-6 and TRBJ1-2; no reliable D call. Trimming stripped 3 bases from V and 0 bases from J, with 9 bases between. Looked up from germline, CDR1 is SGHDT and CDR2 is YYEEEE. CDR3 size: 14 residues. The CDR3 DNA sequence: TGTGCCAGCAGCTCCCTTAACTCTAACTATGGCTACACCTTC. It specifies CASSSLNSNYGYTF.

This clone is a singleton in its sample. CDR3 loop: CASSQDRVAGGPPQETQYF. CDR3 coding DNA: TGCGCCAGCAGCCAAGATCGAGTAGCGGGGGGGCCCCCCCAAGAGACCCAGTACTTC. The chain joins TRBV4-1 to TRBJ2-5; TRBD2 matches at 11 bases. Trimming removed 0 bases from V and 1 base from J; junction bases left unmatched: 10. Looked up from germline, CDR1 is MGHRA and CDR2 is YSYEKL. The CDR3 length is 19 residues.

The V gene is TRBV6-1, the J gene TRBJ2-5, with D possibly being TRBD1 or TRBD2 (6 bases each). Per the germline V gene, CDR1 is MNHNS and CDR2 is SASEGT. The CDR3 length is 15 residues. Trimming took off 5 bases at V and 5 bases at J, with 18 bases between the two ends. For the CDR3, the DNA is TGTGCCAGCAGTCCTGGTGTTGGGGGGCGGGAGACCCAGTACTTC. This sequence encodes CASSPGVGGRETQYF.

This clone was counted between two and nine times. The chain uses TRBV5-4 and TRBJ1-2; D may be TRBD1 (6 bases). The V gene's germline CDR1 is SGHNT and CDR2 YYREEE (reference sequence). The CDR3 runs to 15 residues. The V gene lost 0 bases and the J gene lost 4 bases, with 13 bases spanning the gap. CDR3 in DNA: TGTGCCAGCAGCTTGGAGCAGGGGAGGGGCTATGGCTACACCTTC. Translation: CASSLEQGRGYGYTF.

V usage is TRBV19 and J usage is TRBJ1-5; D may be TRBD1 (6 bases). The V gene's germline CDR1 is LNHDA and CDR2 SQIVND (reference sequence). The CDR3 is 16 amino acids. Trimming removed 3 bases at V and 2 bases at J, with 14 bases between. This CDR3 reads CASSIRQGRGNQPQHF. As DNA, the CDR3 is TGTGCCAGTAGTATTCGTCAGGGGAGGGGCAATCAGCCCCAGCATTTT. The entire variable domain, with the rest obtained from reference TRBV19 and TRBJ1-5, is as follows: DGGITQSPKYLFRKEGQNVTLSCEQNLNHDAMYWYRQDPGQGLRLIYYSQIVNDFQKGDIAEGYSVSREKKESFPLTVTSAQKNPTAFYLCASSIRQGRGNQPQHFGDGTRLSIL.

This chain connects TRBV7-3 to TRBJ2-5; the match to TRBD2 covers 10 bases. The CDR3 totals 18 residues. Germline V gene lookup returns CDR1 SGHTA and CDR2 FQGTGA. V lost 5 bases and J lost 0; bases outside the gene matches: 12. The CDR3 DNA follows: TGTGCCAGCAGCCCAGGGGCTAGCGGGAGTTCATACCAAGAGACCCAGTACTTC. Amino acids: CASSPGASGSSYQETQYF.

The genes are TRBV6-1 and TRBJ2-2; D not resolved. In germline, CDR1 is MNHNS, CDR2 SASEGT. Trimming pared 5 bases from V and 6 bases from J, leaving 10 bases between. The CDR3 covers 13 residues. The CDR3 loop reads CASSPSRSGELFF. Written as DNA, the CDR3 is TGTGCCAGCAGTCCGAGTCGGTCCGGGGAGCTGTTTTTT.

This chain joins TRBV20-1 and TRBJ2-3, with unresolved D. The V end lost 5 bases, the J end lost 1 base, and 4 bases lay between the germline ends. The CDR3 spans 11 residues. Germline V lookup: CDR1 DFQATT, CDR2 SNEGSKA (reference sequence). CDR3 amino acids: CSALRTDTQYF. CDR3 DNA: TGCAGTGCTCTACGCACAGATACGCAGTATTTT.

Within the sample, this clone is medium-sized. This chain links TRBV19 with TRBJ1-1, with D unclear. This CDR3 is built from 13 residues. V shed 3 bases and J shed 1 base, with 6 bases lying between them. Germline lookup yields CDR1 LNHDA and CDR2 SQIVND (reference sequence). For the CDR3, the DNA is TGTGCCAGTAGTATTTCCAGGAACACTGAAGCTTTCTTT. Amino acids: CASSISRNTEAFF.

This chain links TRBV6-1 with TRBJ2-5, with 9 bases matching TRBD1. The V gene end was trimmed by 4 bases and the J gene end by 5 bases; junction bases not matched to a gene: 8. Germline-derived CDR1 and CDR2 are MNHNS and SASEGT. CDR3 length: 15 amino acids. The CDR3 DNA reads as TGTGCCAGCAGTGGGGGACAGGGTTCTCGGGAGACCCAGTACTTC. Encoded protein: CASSGGQGSRETQYF.

The CDR3: CATQPPFTDTQYF. The CDR3, as DNA: TGTGCCACCCAACCCCCATTCACAGATACGCAGTATTTT. The chain joins TRBV2 to TRBJ2-3; D is uncertain. Germline CDR1 SNHLY, CDR2 FYNNEI. This CDR3 is 13 amino acids long. Trimming removed 10 bases from V and 2 bases from J, with 13 bases in between.

The V gene is TRBV6-5, the J gene TRBJ2-2, with D perhaps TRBD2 (5 bases). Germline assignment: CDR1 MNHEY and CDR2 SVGAGI. V lost 6 bases and J lost 7, with 15 bases in between. CDR3 length equals 14 residues. CDR3 loop: CASRLTRKSGELFF. The DNA of the CDR3 is TGTGCCAGCAGACTCACTAGAAAAAGCGGGGAGCTGTTTTTT.

The V and J genes are TRBV11-1 and TRBJ2-7; a possible D gene is TRBD2 (6 bases). V lost 1 base to trimming and J lost 6 bases, with 13 bases between them. The germline V gene has CDR1 SGHAT and CDR2 FQDESV (reference sequence). The CDR3 is 14 amino acids. The CDR3: CASSLVGGYPEQYF. CDR3 in DNA: TGTGCCAGCAGCTTAGTTGGAGGGTATCCCGAGCAGTACTTC.

The chain uses TRBV5-1 and TRBJ2-3, with D perhaps TRBD1 (5 bases). Germline values: CDR1 SGHRS, CDR2 YFSETQ. This CDR3 contains 14 residues. Trimming shortened V by 7 bases and J by 1 base, and 13 bases separated the two germline ends. CDR3 coding DNA: TGCGCCAGCGGACAAGTAGAGGGCACAGATACGCAGTATTTT. Translation: CASGQVEGTDTQYF.

This sequence joins TRBV7-9 and TRBJ2-1; 8 bases align to TRBD1. With 6 bases clipped from V and 7 bases from J, the junction kept 11 bases outside the gene matches. Germline assignment: CDR1 SEHNR and CDR2 FQNEAQ (reference sequence). This CDR3 has 15 amino acids. The CDR3: CASRPPGQVKNEQFF. Written as DNA, the CDR3 is TGTGCCAGCAGGCCACCGGGACAGGTTAAAAATGAGCAGTTCTTC.

This clone was seen more than once but under ten times. The J gene is TRBJ2-2, the V gene TRBV7-6; TRBD2 matches at 10 bases. The CDR3 covers 16 residues. CDR1 is SGHVS, CDR2 FNYEAQ, per germline. With V trimmed by 7 bases and J by 2 bases, 7 bases remained unmatched. The CDR3 DNA sequence: TGTGCCAGCACCCGTAGCGGGGGGCTAAACACCGGGGAGCTGTTTTTT. The encoded protein is CASTRSGGLNTGELFF. The full variable domain, completed using reference TRBV7-6 and TRBJ2-2, is GAGVSQSPRYKVTKRGQDVALRCDPISGHVSLYWYRQALGQGPEFLTYFNYEAQQDKSGLPNDRFSAERPEGSISTLTIQRTEQRDSAMYRCASTRSGGLNTGELFFGEGSRLTVL.

The count of this clone is one. The chain recombines TRBV18 with TRBJ1-1; no firm D call. CDR1 is KGHSH and CDR2 is LQKENI in the germline V gene. CDR3 length: 13 amino acids. Trimming cost V 2 bases and J 8 bases, with 12 bases left between them. Here the CDR3 DNA reads TGTGCCAGCTCACCAGGTGACACCCGAGAAGCTTTCTTT. This sequence encodes CASSPGDTREAFF.

The chain employs TRBV29-1 and TRBJ1-1; a weak D match, TRBD1 (5 bases). The CDR3 totals 13 residues. Trimming pared 5 bases from V and 3 bases from J, leaving 13 bases between. Germline V gene data show CDR1 as SQVTM and CDR2 as ANQGSEA. The CDR3 nucleotides are TGCAGCGTTACCCGGGACCAACACACTGAAGCTTTCTTT. Protein product: CSVTRDQHTEAFF. Combining the CDR3 with reference TRBV29-1 and TRBJ1-1 gives the whole variable domain SAVISQKPSRDICQRGTSLTIQCQVDSQVTMMFWYRQQPGQSLTLIATANQGSEATYESGFVIDKFPISRPNLTFSTLTVSNMSPEDSSIYLCSVTRDQHTEAFFGQGTRLTVV.

This clone is a singleton in its sample. Sequence at one end of the junction differs from germline and may be a read error. Other nucleotide sequences in the sample specify the same CDR3. The chain is built from TRBV7-6 and TRBJ1-1; D call uncertain. Germline CDR1 is SGHVS and CDR2 is FNYEAQ. The CDR3 is 15 residues long. The CDR3 sequence is CASSRFSSGNTEAFF. DNA for the CDR3: TGCGCCAGCAGCCGTTTCTCGTCCGGGAACACTGAAGCTTTCTTT.

The rearrangement uses TRBV5-6 and TRBJ1-2; D gene unclear. The V gene's germline CDR1 is SGHDT and CDR2 YYEEEE. The CDR3 has 18 amino acids. V gave up 4 bases and J gave up 1 base, with 23 bases separating them. Here the CDR3 reads CASSQIEGQWWGNYGYTF. CDR3 coding DNA: TGTGCCAGCAGCCAGATAGAAGGCCAATGGTGGGGTAACTATGGCTACACCTTC.

The chain uses TRBV2 and TRBJ1-3, with D hard to call. Trimming removed 5 bases at V and 0 bases at J, with 11 bases between. CDR1 and CDR2 from the germline V gene are SNHLY and FYNNEI. CDR3 length equals 15 residues. As DNA, the CDR3 is TGTGCCAGCAGTCAAGGCGGGAACTCTGGAAACACCATATATTTT. It yields the protein CASSQGGNSGNTIYF.

The chain couples TRBV30 to TRBJ2-7; D is undetermined. The CDR3 length is 13 residues. CDR1 GTSNPN and CDR2 SVGIG come from the germline V gene (reference sequence). V was shortened by 0 bases and J by 5 bases, with 11 bases between the two germline ends. CDR3 nucleotide sequence: TGTGCCTGGAGTGTGGGTAGCATGGACGAGCAGTACTTC. It specifies CAWSVGSMDEQYF.